This is a list of T cell receptor beta chains from one sample in a study of CD8+ T cells in alopecia areata. Assay used: immunoSEQ multiplex PCR; TCRdb lists only in-frame clones, some missing. Of approximately 160,000 clones in the sample, 50% to 65% were seen once. Sequenced material: CD4+ T cells sorted from blood, taken at week 24, from a patient treated with tofacitinib. Receptors originate from a human donor with alopecia areata. Each CDR3 is given with its conserved first and last residue. Fields, in order: CDR3 protein, CDR3 DNA, V gene, CDR3 length, clone size, J gene, D gene. A D gene is named only where the DNA matches it firmly. Expanded clones are given a class, and other clones once, few, many or no size at all.

cdr3_aa: CASSQDPRRGHQPQHF; cdr3_nt: TGCGCCAGCAGCCAAGATCCCAGGAGGGGACATCAGCCCCAGCATTTT; v_call: TRBV4-1; cdr3_length: 16; clone_size: .; j_call: TRBJ1-5; d_call: .
cdr3_aa: CAISGSSEFTDTQYF; cdr3_nt: TGTGCCATCAGTGGCTCTAGCGAATTCACAGATACGCAGTATTTT; v_call: TRBV10-3; cdr3_length: 15; clone_size: .; j_call: TRBJ2-3; d_call: .
cdr3_aa: CASSLWGSGYTF; cdr3_nt: TGTGCCAGCAGCTTGTGGGGAAGCGGCTACACCTTC; v_call: TRBV5-4; cdr3_length: 12; clone_size: .; j_call: TRBJ1-2; d_call: .
cdr3_aa: CASSLAGKNIQYF; cdr3_nt: TGTGCCAGCAGTCTAGCGGGGAAAAACATTCAGTACTTC; v_call: TRBV28; cdr3_length: 13; clone_size: .; j_call: TRBJ2-4; d_call: TRBD2
cdr3_aa: CAWEKTAMNTEAFF; cdr3_nt: TGTGCCTGGGAGAAGACGGCCATGAACACTGAAGCTTTCTTT; v_call: TRBV30; cdr3_length: 14; clone_size: once; j_call: TRBJ1-1; d_call: .
cdr3_aa: CASTLDRVGYGYTF; cdr3_nt: TGCGCCAGCACCTTAGACAGGGTAGGCTATGGCTACACCTTC; v_call: TRBV4-1; cdr3_length: 14; clone_size: few; j_call: TRBJ1-2; d_call: TRBD1
cdr3_aa: CATNHGGQNNYGYTF; cdr3_nt: TGTGCCACAAATCACGGGGGACAGAATAACTATGGCTACACCTTC; v_call: TRBV10-3; cdr3_length: 15; clone_size: once; j_call: TRBJ1-2; d_call: TRBD1
cdr3_aa: CASSSPGLVDEQFF; cdr3_nt: TGTGCCAGCAGCTCTCCGGGACTAGTCGATGAGCAGTTCTTC; v_call: TRBV7-6; cdr3_length: 14; clone_size: .; j_call: TRBJ2-1; d_call: TRBD2
cdr3_aa: CASSLGSSGEYEQYF; cdr3_nt: TGCGCCAGCAGCTTGGGGTCTAGCGGGGAATACGAGCAGTACTTC; v_call: TRBV5-1; cdr3_length: 15; clone_size: few; j_call: TRBJ2-7; d_call: TRBD2
cdr3_aa: CASSAPVGPYEQYF; cdr3_nt: TGTGCCAGCAGCGCACCGGTGGGACCGTACGAGCAGTACTTC; v_call: TRBV7-2; cdr3_length: 14; clone_size: .; j_call: TRBJ2-7; d_call: .
cdr3_aa: CASSEARWRGDGNQPQHF; cdr3_nt: TGTGCCAGCAGTGAAGCAAGGTGGAGGGGCGATGGCAATCAGCCCCAGCATTTT; v_call: TRBV2; cdr3_length: 18; clone_size: few; j_call: TRBJ1-5; d_call: .
cdr3_aa: CASSYRTRTLSTDTQYF; cdr3_nt: TGTGCCAGCAGCTACCGGACCCGGACACTAAGCACAGATACGCAGTATTTT; v_call: TRBV5-6; cdr3_length: 17; clone_size: .; j_call: TRBJ2-3; d_call: .
cdr3_aa: CAWTPQGDYGYTF; cdr3_nt: TGTGCCTGGACGCCACAGGGTGACTATGGCTACACCTTC; v_call: TRBV30; cdr3_length: 13; clone_size: .; j_call: TRBJ1-2; d_call: .
cdr3_aa: CASSQRQNTEAFF; cdr3_nt: TGTGCCAGCAGTCAGAGACAGAACACTGAAGCTTTCTTT; v_call: TRBV27; cdr3_length: 13; clone_size: .; j_call: TRBJ1-1; d_call: .
cdr3_aa: CAGLPGTGLGYGYTF; cdr3_nt: TGTGCCGGACTCCCCGGGACAGGGTTAGGTTATGGCTACACCTTC; v_call: TRBV30; cdr3_length: 15; clone_size: few; j_call: TRBJ1-2; d_call: TRBD1
cdr3_aa: CASSLSLGYGYTF; cdr3_nt: TGCGCCAGCAGCTTGTCTCTGGGCTATGGCTACACCTTC; v_call: TRBV5-1; cdr3_length: 13; clone_size: .; j_call: TRBJ1-2; d_call: .
cdr3_aa: CSVPGQGAEEQYF; cdr3_nt: TGCAGCGTTCCGGGACAGGGGGCTGAGGAGCAGTACTTC; v_call: TRBV29-1; cdr3_length: 13; clone_size: .; j_call: TRBJ2-7; d_call: TRBD1
cdr3_aa: CAWGSGATDTQYF; cdr3_nt: TGTGCCTGGGGCAGCGGGGCCACAGATACGCAGTATTTT; v_call: TRBV30; cdr3_length: 13; clone_size: few; j_call: TRBJ2-3; d_call: TRBD2
cdr3_aa: CAWTSVGYQETQYF; cdr3_nt: TGTGCCTGGACTTCGGTGGGGTACCAAGAGACCCAGTACTTC; v_call: TRBV30; cdr3_length: 14; clone_size: .; j_call: TRBJ2-5; d_call: .
cdr3_aa: CASSESGRVDQPQHF; cdr3_nt: TGTGCCAGCAGTGAGTCGGGCAGGGTGGATCAGCCCCAGCATTTT; v_call: TRBV25-1; cdr3_length: 15; clone_size: .; j_call: TRBJ1-5; d_call: .
cdr3_aa: CASSLSTGMGNIQYF; cdr3_nt: TGTGCCAGCAGCTTATCCACAGGAATGGGAAACATTCAGTACTTC; v_call: TRBV7-9; cdr3_length: 15; clone_size: many; j_call: TRBJ2-4; d_call: .
cdr3_aa: CAWSANMEAFF; cdr3_nt: TGTGCCTGGAGTGCGAACATGGAAGCTTTCTTT; v_call: TRBV30; cdr3_length: 11; clone_size: .; j_call: TRBJ1-1; d_call: .
cdr3_aa: CAISSIPGGGQQETQYF; cdr3_nt: TGTGCCATCAGTTCAATCCCTGGCGGGGGCCAACAAGAGACCCAGTACTTC; v_call: TRBV10-3; cdr3_length: 17; clone_size: few; j_call: TRBJ2-5; d_call: .
cdr3_aa: CAWSPGRRNYGYTF; cdr3_nt: TGTGCCTGGAGTCCCGGGAGGAGGAACTATGGCTACACCTTC; v_call: TRBV30; cdr3_length: 14; clone_size: .; j_call: TRBJ1-2; d_call: .
cdr3_aa: CASSSDRILSGAFF; cdr3_nt: TGTGCCAGCAGTTCGGACAGAATTTTGTCAGGAGCTTTCTTT; v_call: TRBV6-5; cdr3_length: 14; clone_size: .; j_call: TRBJ1-1; d_call: .
cdr3_aa: CAWSVQMNTEAFF; cdr3_nt: TGTGCCTGGAGTGTTCAGATGAACACTGAAGCTTTCTTT; v_call: TRBV30; cdr3_length: 13; clone_size: .; j_call: TRBJ1-1; d_call: .
cdr3_aa: CASSEDRGSTDTQYF; cdr3_nt: TGTGCCAGCAGTGAGGACAGGGGATCAACAGATACGCAGTATTTT; v_call: TRBV25-1; cdr3_length: 15; clone_size: .; j_call: TRBJ2-3; d_call: TRBD1
cdr3_aa: CASSLDSNTEAFF; cdr3_nt: TGCGCCAGCAGCTTAGACTCGAACACTGAAGCTTTCTTT; v_call: TRBV5-1; cdr3_length: 13; clone_size: .; j_call: TRBJ1-1; d_call: .
cdr3_aa: CASRLNTAYEQYF; cdr3_nt: TGTGCCAGCAGATTAAACACAGCCTACGAGCAGTACTTC; v_call: TRBV2; cdr3_length: 13; clone_size: .; j_call: TRBJ2-7; d_call: .
cdr3_aa: CASSPWSGNTIYF; cdr3_nt: TGTGCCAGCAGCCCCTGGTCTGGAAACACCATATATTTT; v_call: TRBV7-9; cdr3_length: 13; clone_size: .; j_call: TRBJ1-3; d_call: .
cdr3_aa: CASSGRDRVYSPLHF; cdr3_nt: TGTGCCAGCAGTGGCCGGGACAGGGTCTATTCACCCCTCCACTTT; v_call: TRBV6-6; cdr3_length: 15; clone_size: .; j_call: TRBJ1-6; d_call: TRBD1
cdr3_aa: CSVVKGGSAEAFF; cdr3_nt: TGCAGCGTAGTTAAAGGGGGCAGCGCTGAAGCTTTCTTT; v_call: TRBV29-1; cdr3_length: 13; clone_size: .; j_call: TRBJ1-1; d_call: TRBD1
cdr3_aa: CASIGNEQFF; cdr3_nt: TGTGCCAGCATTGGCAATGAGCAGTTCTTC; v_call: TRBV6-6; cdr3_length: 10; clone_size: .; j_call: TRBJ2-1; d_call: .
cdr3_aa: CASSRATGESGGYTF; cdr3_nt: TGCGCCAGCAGCAGGGCGACAGGGGAATCTGGCGGCTACACCTTC; v_call: TRBV4-1; cdr3_length: 15; clone_size: .; j_call: TRBJ1-2; d_call: TRBD1
cdr3_aa: CSARGEGLSTF; cdr3_nt: TGCAGTGCTAGAGGGGAGGGGTTGAGTACCTTC; v_call: TRBV20-1; cdr3_length: 11; clone_size: .; j_call: TRBJ1-2; d_call: .
cdr3_aa: CSALGATKGTGANVLTF; cdr3_nt: TGCAGCGCCCTGGGCGCTACGAAGGGGACCGGGGCCAACGTCCTGACTTTC; v_call: TRBV29-1; cdr3_length: 17; clone_size: medium-sized; j_call: TRBJ2-6; d_call: .
cdr3_aa: CASSVVVDRAGYTF; cdr3_nt: TGTGCCAGCAGCGTAGTGGTCGACAGGGCTGGCTACACCTTC; v_call: TRBV9; cdr3_length: 14; clone_size: few; j_call: TRBJ1-2; d_call: TRBD1
cdr3_aa: CSVGGDRGQGYTF; cdr3_nt: TGCAGCGTTGGGGGCGACAGGGGGCAGGGCTACACCTTC; v_call: TRBV29-1; cdr3_length: 13; clone_size: .; j_call: TRBJ1-2; d_call: TRBD1
cdr3_aa: CSGTGPWQYF; cdr3_nt: TGCAGCGGTACAGGGCCTTGGCAGTACTTC; v_call: TRBV29-1; cdr3_length: 10; clone_size: .; j_call: TRBJ2-7; d_call: .